This TCR beta chain was documented in a study of control samples from healthy donors and cancer patients (dated by TCRdb to 2018 to 2020). To note about this clone: Its antigen is not yet known. No much larger clonotype is one base removed from it; base qualities were not supplied.

The library relied on the immunoSEQ multiplex PCR assay. TCRdb retrieved this table from immuneACCESS and kept in-frame rearrangements only. Not all clones are present; in checked studies, unresolved V genes account for under half, and no reason is known for the remainder. The sample yields around 180,000 clones; about 86% were counted once. Clones ranked in the top ten supply about 5.3% of the sample. The trim is 2 bases for V and 7 bases for J, with a gap of 8 bases between the germline ends. Measured from the cysteine to the phenylalanine, the CDR3 is 13 residues long. Of all the DNA, just the CDR3 is kept, 39 bases in frame from base 1. The CDR1 and CDR2 encoded by the germline V gene (reference sequence) are SEHNR and FQNEAQ.

The TCR originated in a young woman in good health. In this chain, TRBV7-9 is recombined with TRBJ2-2; tentative D gene TRBD2, with 6 bases matching. The source material was blood. The DNA sequence reads TGTGCCAGCAGCTTACTTAGCGGCGGGGAGCTGTTTTTT. Its translation reads: CASSLLSGGELFF.